Included here is one TCR beta chain sequence, with context. This entry is derived from a study of cytomegalovirus exposure and HLA in healthy donors. PCR used 60 Vbeta primers and 13 Jbeta primers. Some clones are missing from TCRdb's copy, which holds only in-frame ones; the method was immunoSEQ multiplex PCR. The data show roughly 120,000 clones, 80% to 85% seen once. V dropped 2 bases and J dropped 0 bases, with 3 bases sitting between them. This CDR3 is built from 12 residues. CDR1 is SGHNT, CDR2 YYREEE, per germline (reference sequence). The V and J genes are TRBV5-4 and TRBJ2-7, with D hard to call. The sequence was obtained from a human donor in good health. The sample consisted of PBMCs. CDR3 loop: CASSFSSYEQYF. The CDR3 bases are TGTGCCAGCAGCTTCTCCTCCTACGAGCAGTACTTC.